This T cell receptor beta chain is from a study of Graves' ophthalmopathy and Graves' hyperthyroidism (dated by TCRdb to the late 2010s). Concerning the study at large: Peripheral blood was collected before any treatment was given, at the time of initial diagnosis. The study used signatures of the TCR beta repertoire to tell Graves' ophthalmopathy apart from Graves' hyperthyroidism and to predict which patients would progress to ophthalmopathy. In total, some 130 blood samples were TCR-sequenced: some 40 ophthalmopathy, around 75 hyperthyroidism and around 17 hyperthyroidism-to-ophthalmopathy patients. To explore V-J signatures that separate ophthalmopathy from hyperthyroidism, a discovery set of about a hundred patients was enrolled, consisting of about 41 with ophthalmopathy and 57 with stable hyperthyroidism. An independent validation cohort was composed of approximately 18 hyperthyroidism patients and 17 patients who later progressed from hyperthyroidism to ophthalmopathy. T-cell repertoires of thyroid tissue and blood were compared in more than 5 hyperthyroidism patients. Following sample collection, hyperthyroidism patients were given methimazole at a starting dose of 30 mg daily, and ophthalmopathy patients were given high-dose intravenous methylprednisolone. The 90 or so discovery patients were randomly split 7:3 into training and test sets.

CDR1 MNHEY and CDR2 SMNVEV were looked up in the germline V gene (reference sequence). The CDR3 holds 13 amino acids from the cysteine to the phenylalanine. Just CDR3 DNA is preserved here, 39 bases in frame from base 1. Deletion took 5 bases off V and 6 bases off J, with a span of 13 bases between the germline ends. General findings and caveats noted by the study authors: In cross-validation, the 13-signature model distinguished ophthalmopathy from stable hyperthyroidism with about 90% sensitivity and almost 83% specificity, and in the test set the corresponding values were approximately 79% and 70%. Among expanded thyroid clonotypes with frequency above 0.001, most also showed up in blood, which suggests that blood repertoires may reflect the thyroid immune response. In validation, the model predicted ophthalmopathy progression with roughly 68% sensitivity and approximately 72% specificity; some 13 predicted patients were CT-confirmed with GO in a median of about 6.2 months. Sample size was not predetermined statistically, and investigators were not blinded to group allocation.

Ophthalmopathy patients were characterized by moderately to severely active disease, a Clinical Activity Score of at least 3, a NOSPECS grade of at least 4, and a disease duration under 3 months. Anyone with other autoimmune diseases, uncontrolled infections, pregnancy or lactation was excluded from the study. Clinical symptoms, serum thyroxine, TRAb, thyroid ultrasound and orbital computed tomography formed the basis of the diagnosis. Ficoll-Paque density gradient centrifugation was used to isolate PBMCs from approximately 10 ml of fresh peripheral blood. Total RNA was extracted using Trizol reagent, and RNA quality was checked on an Agilent 2100 Bioanalyzer. For repertoire sequencing, the TCR beta CDR3 regions were amplified from RNA transcripts. The first round was an RT-PCR using HTBI primers with the Qiagen OneStep RT-PCR kit, and this first round was followed by a second-round multiplex PCR, then size selection and purification. Libraries were sequenced paired-end with 100 bp reads on an Illumina HiSeq2000. For the original study's pipeline: SOAPnuke was used to process the reads, throwing out any read that had adapters, had uncalled bases, had a mean Phred below 15, or lacked an exact constant-primer or identifier match. High-quality paired reads were merged with COPE v1.2.5. Each unique nucleotide sequence was defined as a clonotype, and clonotypes were aligned to IMGT TRB V, D and J references with MiTCR v1.1. The analysis was limited to V-J combinations with a frequency above 0.0001, which together covered approximately 99% of the repertoires. A TCR clonal expansion and chaos score per V-J combination was defined as the ratio of F50 clonal expansion to chaos observed in the TCRdist matrix. Welch's t-statistics and random forest were used to narrow the features down to about a dozen V-J combinations, which were then fed into a naive Bayes classifier. The Morisita-Horn index was used to measure how similar the thyroid and blood repertoires were. TCRdb trimmed public reads at Q25 via fastp, called clones via MiXCR and kept in-frame beta chains. Each CDR3 protein appears once, grouped with its most common genes and DNA. These V and J calls rely on TCRdb rather than the paper's analysis. The sample records hundreds of thousands of distinct CDR3 sequences, roughly an eighth of which are singletons. Around 9.8% of the sample rests with the top ten.

This clonotype was seen repeatedly, ten times or more. The antigen it binds to is not known. No clone much larger than this one lies a single base away; base qualities are absent. This sequence originates from a woman in her 30s with Graves' ophthalmopathy. Donor details come from another sample of the same person, matched by shared clones. This chain is built from TRBV27 and TRBJ1-2; the D gene is unclear. The sequencing input was blood. The CDR3 region: CASSPSRAHGYTF. The base sequence is TGTGCCAGCAGTCCCTCTCGGGCCCATGGCTACACCTTC.